A selection of T cell receptor beta chains follows, all from one sample in a study of CD8+CD57+ T cells in acquired aplastic anemia. From the reads, TCRdb called clonotypes with MiXCR, one entry per CDR3 protein. The sample includes 200,000 or so distinct CDR3 sequences, 65% seen only once; the top ten take roughly 50%. The sequenced sample was sorted CD4+, CD8+, or CD8+CD57+ T cells (not recorded which) from PBMCs. These receptors all stem from a human donor with aplastic anemia. The CDR3 runs from the conserved cysteine through the conserved F or W. D genes are given only for firm matches. A clone size is listed for some rows: how often the clone was seen (once, few, many), or a class if it is expanded.

clone_size: NA; d_call: TRBD2; v_call: TRBV2; j_call: TRBJ2-3; cdr3_aa: CASSDLAGTGPATQYF; cdr3_nt: TGTGCCAGCAGTGATCTAGCGGGAACGGGCCCGGCTACGCAGTATTTT
clone_size: NA; d_call: NA; v_call: TRBV19; j_call: TRBJ1-1; cdr3_aa: CASSAGPASEAFF; cdr3_nt: TGTGCCAGTAGTGCAGGCCCAGCCAGTGAAGCTTTCTTT
clone_size: once; d_call: NA; v_call: TRBV10-3; j_call: TRBJ1-1; cdr3_aa: CAISEIPRTEAFF; cdr3_nt: TGTGCCATCAGTGAAATTCCTAGGACGGAGGCTTTCTTT
clone_size: NA; d_call: NA; v_call: TRBV4-2; j_call: TRBJ2-1; cdr3_aa: CASSQDKQAEQFF; cdr3_nt: TGTGCCAGCAGCCAAGATAAACAGGCTGAGCAGTTCTTC
clone_size: many; d_call: NA; v_call: TRBV15; j_call: TRBJ2-7; cdr3_aa: CATSESRGRDEQYF; cdr3_nt: TGTGCCACCAGCGAGTCTCGAGGGCGGGACGAGCAGTACTTC
clone_size: NA; d_call: NA; v_call: TRBV9; j_call: TRBJ2-7; cdr3_aa: CASSPRGSASSYEQHF; cdr3_nt: TGTGCCAGCAGCCCCCGGGGTAGTGCTAGCTCCTACGAGCAGCACTTC
clone_size: NA; d_call: TRBD2; v_call: TRBV2; j_call: TRBJ2-1; cdr3_aa: CASRETSGGIGEQFF; cdr3_nt: TGTGCCAGCAGGGAGACTAGCGGGGGGATAGGCGAGCAGTTCTTC
clone_size: NA; d_call: NA; v_call: TRBV2; j_call: TRBJ1-4; cdr3_aa: CASGRWANEKLFF; cdr3_nt: TGTGCCAGCGGAAGGTGGGCTAATGAAAAACTGTTTTTT
clone_size: NA; d_call: NA; v_call: TRBV10-3; j_call: TRBJ2-5; cdr3_aa: CATGWREEETQYF; cdr3_nt: TGTGCCACGGGGTGGCGAGAAGAAGAGACCCAGTACTTC
clone_size: NA; d_call: NA; v_call: TRBV30; j_call: TRBJ2-3; cdr3_aa: CAWAGQATDTQYF; cdr3_nt: TGTGCCTGGGCGGGGCAGGCCACAGATACGCAGTATTTT
clone_size: NA; d_call: NA; v_call: TRBV20-1; j_call: TRBJ2-7; cdr3_aa: CSVSGPYEQYF; cdr3_nt: TGCAGCGTATCCGGGCCTTACGAGCAGTACTTC
clone_size: NA; d_call: NA; v_call: TRBV7-9; j_call: TRBJ2-3; cdr3_aa: CASTAPASTDTQYF; cdr3_nt: TGTGCCAGCACCGCACCTGCTAGCACAGATACGCAGTATTTT
clone_size: once; d_call: NA; v_call: TRBV19; j_call: TRBJ1-1; cdr3_aa: CASSTGPNGNTEAFF; cdr3_nt: TGTGCCAGTAGTACAGGACCTAATGGGAACACTGAAGCTTTCTTT
clone_size: NA; d_call: NA; v_call: TRBV2; j_call: TRBJ2-1; cdr3_aa: CASSDPTDPTNNNEQFF; cdr3_nt: TGTGCCAGCAGTGACCCCACAGACCCCACAAACAACAATGAGCAGTTCTTC
clone_size: many; d_call: NA; v_call: TRBV10-3; j_call: TRBJ1-1; cdr3_aa: CAISESIRGTEAFF; cdr3_nt: TGTGCCATCAGTGAGTCGATTCGAGGCACTGAAGCTTTCTTT
clone_size: once; d_call: NA; v_call: TRBV7-2; j_call: TRBJ2-7; cdr3_aa: CASSQDMVTGRFFPVQYF; cdr3_nt: TGCGCCAGCAGCCAAGATATGGTGACGGGACGGTTTTTCCCCGTTCAGTACTTC
clone_size: NA; d_call: NA; v_call: TRBV7-2; j_call: TRBJ2-7; cdr3_aa: CASSLGGTASQYF; cdr3_nt: TGTGCCAGCAGCTTAGGTGGGACCGCTTCGCAGTACTTC
clone_size: few; d_call: TRBD1; v_call: TRBV20-1; j_call: TRBJ1-2; cdr3_aa: CSATKDRNYGYTF; cdr3_nt: TGCAGTGCTACTAAGGACAGGAACTATGGCTACACCTTC
clone_size: NA; d_call: NA; v_call: TRBV20-1; j_call: TRBJ2-7; cdr3_aa: CSASTHFEQYF; cdr3_nt: TGCAGTGCTAGCACGCACTTCGAGCAGTACTTC
clone_size: NA; d_call: NA; v_call: TRBV7-9; j_call: TRBJ1-3; cdr3_aa: CASSPRGVPGNTIYF; cdr3_nt: TGTGCCAGCAGCCCGCGAGGGGTTCCTGGAAACACCATATATTTT
clone_size: many; d_call: NA; v_call: TRBV7-9; j_call: TRBJ2-6; cdr3_aa: CASSSEEVFSGANVLTF; cdr3_nt: TGTGCCAGCAGCTCCGAGGAGGTTTTCTCTGGGGCCAACGTCCTGACTTTC
clone_size: NA; d_call: NA; v_call: TRBV2; j_call: TRBJ2-7; cdr3_aa: CAISDTPGLLNQQYF; cdr3_nt: TGTGCCATCAGTGACACCCCGGGACTGTTAAACCAGCAGTACTTC
clone_size: few; d_call: NA; v_call: TRBV19; j_call: TRBJ1-6; cdr3_aa: CASSISGKGSPLHF; cdr3_nt: TGTGCCAGTAGTATTTCTGGGAAGGGTTCACCCCTCCACTTT
clone_size: NA; d_call: TRBD1; v_call: TRBV5-5; j_call: TRBJ2-7; cdr3_aa: CASSGTGDAYEQYF; cdr3_nt: TGTGCCAGCAGCGGGACAGGGGACGCCTACGAGCAGTACTTC
clone_size: NA; d_call: NA; v_call: TRBV2; j_call: TRBJ2-1; cdr3_aa: CASNTDTGNEQFF; cdr3_nt: TGTGCCAGCAACACTGACACGGGCAATGAGCAGTTCTTC